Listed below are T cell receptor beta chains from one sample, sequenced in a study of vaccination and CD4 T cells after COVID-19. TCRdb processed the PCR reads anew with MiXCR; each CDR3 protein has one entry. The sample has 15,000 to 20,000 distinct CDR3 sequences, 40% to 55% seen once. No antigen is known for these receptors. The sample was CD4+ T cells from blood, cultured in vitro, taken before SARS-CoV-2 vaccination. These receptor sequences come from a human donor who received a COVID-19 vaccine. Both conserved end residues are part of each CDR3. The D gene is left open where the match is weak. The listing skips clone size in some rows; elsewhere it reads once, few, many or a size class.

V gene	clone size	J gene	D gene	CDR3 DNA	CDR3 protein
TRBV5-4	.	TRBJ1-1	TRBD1	TGTGCCAGCAGCTTGCAGGGGGCTTACACTGAAGCTTTCTTT	CASSLQGAYTEAFF
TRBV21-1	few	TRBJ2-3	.	TGTGCCAGCGGGAATCGACAGAAGAGCACAGATACGCAGTATTTT	CASGNRQKSTDTQYF
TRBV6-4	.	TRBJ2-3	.	TGTGCCAGCAGTGACTCGGCAGGATTCACAGATACGCAGTATTTT	CASSDSAGFTDTQYF
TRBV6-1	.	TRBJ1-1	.	TGTGCCAGCAGTGTTCCGGGGGACACTGAAGCTTTCTTT	CASSVPGDTEAFF
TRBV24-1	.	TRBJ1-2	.	TGTGCCACCAGTGATTTTGGGCTGCCCTATGGCTACACCTTC	CATSDFGLPYGYTF
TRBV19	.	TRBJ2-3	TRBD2	TGTGCCAGTAGTATAAGTCGGGAGGGGCATACGCAGTATTTT	CASSISREGHTQYF
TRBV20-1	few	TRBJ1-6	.	TGCAGTGCTAGACGGAGTGACGTCCACTTT	CSARRSDVHF
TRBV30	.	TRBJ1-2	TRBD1	TGTGCCTGGAGTACGGGACAGGGGGCAGCTAACTATGGCTACACCTTC	CAWSTGQGAANYGYTF
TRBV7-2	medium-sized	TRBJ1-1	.	TGTGCCAGCAGCGCGGGACGGTCGAACACTGAAGCTTTCTTT	CASSAGRSNTEAFF
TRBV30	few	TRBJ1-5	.	TGTGCCTGGAGTGTTGGGGTTAGAGAGCCCCAGCATTTT	CAWSVGVREPQHF
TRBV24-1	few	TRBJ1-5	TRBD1	TGTGCCACCAGTGACCGGGGACAGGGGCCAGGTCGTAGTAGCAATCAGCCCCAGCATTTT	CATSDRGQGPGRSSNQPQHF
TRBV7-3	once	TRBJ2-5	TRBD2	TGTGCCAGCAGCCAGGGACTAGCGGAAGAGACCCAGTACTTC	CASSQGLAEETQYF
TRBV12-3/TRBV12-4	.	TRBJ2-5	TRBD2	TGTGCCAGCATCCAAGGGACTAGCGGGACTCAAGAGACCCAGTACTTC	CASIQGTSGTQETQYF
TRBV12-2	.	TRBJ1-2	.	TGTGCAAGTCGCTTGTGGACCAGGGGGCGGTCTTACTATGGCTACACCTTC	CASRLWTRGRSYYGYTF
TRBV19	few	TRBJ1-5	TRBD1	TGTGCCAGTACCCTTCGGGGGACAGCGATGATATATAGCAATCAGCCCCAGCATTTT	CASTLRGTAMIYSNQPQHF
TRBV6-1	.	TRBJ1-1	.	TGTGCCAGCAGTGAATCCGCAGGGAACACTGAAGCTTTCTTT	CASSESAGNTEAFF
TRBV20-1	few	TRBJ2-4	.	TGCAGTGCTAGCGTGACTCCGGAAAAAAAGGTTCAGTACTTC	CSASVTPEKKVQYF
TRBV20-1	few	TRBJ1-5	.	TGCAGTGCTTCGACAAGTAATCAGCCCCAGCATTTT	CSASTSNQPQHF
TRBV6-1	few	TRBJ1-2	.	TGTGCCAGCAGTAACAGGGTCCGAGGCTACACCTTC	CASSNRVRGYTF
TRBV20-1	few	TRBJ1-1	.	TGCAGTGCTAGAGCCAGGGGCAGAATGGGGGCTTTCTTT	CSARARGRMGAFF
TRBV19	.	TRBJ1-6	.	TGTGCCAGTAGGCCGGGGTCTGGTTCACCCCTCCACTTT	CASRPGSGSPLHF
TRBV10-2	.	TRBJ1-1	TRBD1	TGCGCCAGCAGTATGTACAGGGGGCAGGGGAACACTGAAGCTTTCTTT	CASSMYRGQGNTEAFF
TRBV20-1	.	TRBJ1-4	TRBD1	TGCAGTGCTAGAGAATTCGGGACAGGGGGTGAAAAACTGTTTTTT	CSAREFGTGGEKLFF
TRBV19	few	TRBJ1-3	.	TGTGCCAGTGGGAGTGGGTGGGACTCTGGAAACACCATATATTTT	CASGSGWDSGNTIYF
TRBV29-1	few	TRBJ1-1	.	TGCAGCGTTATGGGACTGATGAACACTGAAGCTTTCTTT	CSVMGLMNTEAFF
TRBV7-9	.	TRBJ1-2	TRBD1	TGTGCCAGCAACTTAATACTGGACAGGAAGAACTATGGCTACACCTTC	CASNLILDRKNYGYTF
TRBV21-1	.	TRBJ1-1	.	TGTGCCAGCATCCCTCAGGTCCCGAACACTGAAGCTTTCTTT	CASIPQVPNTEAFF
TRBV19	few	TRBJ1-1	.	TGTGCCAGTAGACAGGGATGGAGCACTGAAGCTTTCTTT	CASRQGWSTEAFF
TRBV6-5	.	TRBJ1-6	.	TGTGCCAGCAGTTACGAGCACAGGGTTGGTAATTCACCCCTCCACTTT	CASSYEHRVGNSPLHF
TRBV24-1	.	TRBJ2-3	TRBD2	TGTGCCACCAGTGGCTCGACTAGCGGGGGGGTCGATACGCAGTATTTT	CATSGSTSGGVDTQYF
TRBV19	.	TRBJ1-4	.	TGTGCCAGTAGTATAGTCCCCCCGGGGGGACTGTTTTTT	CASSIVPPGGLFF
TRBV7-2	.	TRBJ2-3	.	TGTGCCAGCAGCTTAAGGCCCCTAGCGATGGGAACAGATACGCAGTATTTT	CASSLRPLAMGTDTQYF
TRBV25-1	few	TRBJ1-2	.	TGTGCCAGCAGTGAAACAGGGTTAGGCTACACCTTC	CASSETGLGYTF
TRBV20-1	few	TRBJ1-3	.	TGCAGTGCTAGAGCCATACAGGGCCCTGGAAACACCATATATTTT	CSARAIQGPGNTIYF
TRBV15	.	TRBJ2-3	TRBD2	TGTGCCACCAGCAAAAGAAGCGGGGGCCTTAGCACAGATACGCAGTATTTT	CATSKRSGGLSTDTQYF
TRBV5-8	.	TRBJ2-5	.	TGTGCCAGCAGGTTGGGGGGCTCAGGAGAGACCCAGTACTTC	CASRLGGSGETQYF
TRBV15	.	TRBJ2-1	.	TGTGCCACCAGCAGAGATCGAATCGGGGAGCAGTTCTTC	CATSRDRIGEQFF
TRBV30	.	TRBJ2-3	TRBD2	TGTGCCTGGAGTGGTGGAAGCGGGGTATACACAGATACGCAGTATTTT	CAWSGGSGVYTDTQYF
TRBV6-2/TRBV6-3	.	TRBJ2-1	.	TGTGCCAGCAAGCGGTGGGAATCCTACAATGAGCAGTTCTTC	CASKRWESYNEQFF
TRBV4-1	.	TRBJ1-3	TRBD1	TGCGCCAGCAGCCACCGGGACAGGGCTGGAAACACCATATATTTT	CASSHRDRAGNTIYF